These 17 T cell receptor beta chains share one sample of origin, sequenced in a study of CD8 T cells in Susac syndrome. The RNA input was about 0.5 to 1 ug, and it was reverse transcribed with random hexamers. From the immunoSEQ multiplex PCR reads, TCRdb called clonotypes with MiXCR, one entry per CDR3 protein. Of around 71,000 distinct CDR3 sequences detected, just over 90% appear once; the ten largest clones hold about 0.14%. The sequencing input was CD4+ T cells from PBMCs. Receptors were obtained from a human donor with Susac syndrome.

The chain recombines TRBV7-2 with TRBJ2-7; 11 positions agree with TRBD1. The CDR3 is 14 amino acids. Trimming at V came to 4 bases and at J to 6 bases, leaving 5 bases not matched to a gene. Germline CDR1 and CDR2: SGHTA and FQGNSA. Here the CDR3 reads CASSSRTGGGEQYF. CDR3 nucleotides: TGTGCCAGCAGCTCCAGGACAGGGGGCGGCGAGCAGTACTTC.

J is TRBJ2-4 and V is TRBV7-9, with 11 bases matching TRBD1. Germline CDR1 reads SEHNR; CDR2 reads FQNEAQ (reference sequence). This CDR3 region has 18 residues. V shed 5 bases, J shed 3 bases, and the junction held 12 bases outside the gene matches. CDR3 bases: TGTGCCAGCAGCCCGTCCTGGACAGGGGGCGCCGTCAAAAACATTCAGTACTTC. It yields the protein CASSPSWTGGAVKNIQYF.

This chain joins TRBV7-8 and TRBJ2-3; 8 nucleotides align to TRBD1. This CDR3 contains 18 residues. Germline CDR1 and CDR2: SGHVS and FQNEAQ. V trimming: 5 bases; J trimming: 1 base; junction bases outside the gene matches: 14. CDR3 sequence: CASSQVPGQVTRTDTQYF. The CDR3 region has the DNA TGTGCCAGCAGCCAAGTCCCGGGACAGGTTACTCGCACAGATACGCAGTATTTT.

The chain has TRBV12-3 or TRBV12-4 and TRBJ1-5; the D gene is possibly TRBD1 (5 bases). V lost 9 bases and J lost 3, with 9 bases in between. This CDR3 has 12 amino acids. The CDR3 here is CASQGVNQPQHF. In nucleotides, the CDR3 is TGTGCCAGTCAGGGCGTCAATCAGCCCCAGCATTTT.

The chain has TRBV6-1 and TRBJ2-1; TRBD2 might be the D (5 bases). Germline lookup yields CDR1 MNHNS and CDR2 SASEGT. The length of the CDR3 is 15 residues. The V end was cut by 7 bases, the J end by 6 bases, with 19 bases between. DNA of the CDR3: TGTGCCAGCAACCCTATCGGGAAGCGAGGCAATGAGCAGTTCTTC. This sequence encodes CASNPIGKRGNEQFF.

The chain joins TRBV9 to TRBJ1-4; 9 bases map to TRBD1. CDR1 is SGDLS and CDR2 is YYNGEE in the germline V gene. V shed 4 bases, J shed 8 bases, and the junction held 6 bases outside the gene matches. The CDR3 runs to 14 residues. CDR3 in amino acids: CASSPGTGPEKLFF. CDR3 nucleotide sequence: TGTGCCAGCAGCCCCGGGACAGGGCCCGAAAAACTGTTTTTT.

The CDR3 DNA sequence: TGTGCCAGCAGGGATTTTCTACAGGGTCCCGGAAACACCATATATTTT. It yields the protein CASRDFLQGPGNTIYF. The chain carries TRBV2 and TRBJ1-3; TRBD1 might be the D (6 bases). V was trimmed by 6 bases and J by 4 bases, leaving 19 bases between them. The CDR3 runs to 16 residues. The V gene's germline CDR1 is SNHLY and CDR2 FYNNEI.

The V call is TRBV7-9, the J call TRBJ1-3; no definite D call. CDR1 is SEHNR, CDR2 FQNEAQ, per germline (reference sequence). With 6 bases removed from V and 4 bases from J, the gap between germline ends came to 7 bases. This CDR3 contains 12 residues. For the CDR3, the DNA is TGTGCCAGCAGACCCGAAGGAAACACCATATATTTT. It codes for CASRPEGNTIYF. Full variable domain (remainder filled in from reference TRBV7-9 and TRBJ1-3): DTGVSQNPRHKITKRGQNVTFRCDPISEHNRLYWYRQTLGQGPEFLTYFQNEAQLEKSRLLSDRFSAERPKGSFSTLEIQRTEQGDSAMYLCASRPEGNTIYFGEGSWLTVV.

The V and J genes are TRBV3-1 and TRBJ2-5; D perhaps matches TRBD1 (6 bases). The CDR3 is 16 residues long. Germline V gives CDR1 LGHDT, CDR2 YNNKEL (reference sequence). V was shortened by 4 bases and J by 5 bases, with 20 bases between the two germline ends. The CDR3 nucleotides read TGTGCCAGCAGCCCCCCCCGCACAGGGCGACCGGAGACCCAGTACTTC. It translates to CASSPPRTGRPETQYF.

This clonotype was seen just once. CDR3 protein: CASSNTVPYEQYF. The CDR3 DNA follows: TGTGCCAGCAGTAATACAGTCCCCTACGAGCAGTACTTC. This chain uses TRBV28 with TRBJ2-7; D ambiguous. V was trimmed by 5 bases and J by 2 bases, leaving 10 bases between them. The CDR3 is 13 amino acids. Germline V gene data show CDR1 as MDHEN and CDR2 as SYDVKM.

The rearrangement uses TRBV7-9 and TRBJ1-6; D possibly corresponds to TRBD1 (5 bases). There are 15 residues in the CDR3. V dropped 2 bases and J dropped 7 bases, with 12 bases sitting between them. CDR1 is SEHNR and CDR2 is FQNEAQ in the germline V gene (reference sequence). The DNA for the CDR3 is TGTGCCAGCAGCTTATCAGGGATTAGGAATTCACCCCTCCACTTT. Amino acids: CASSLSGIRNSPLHF.

The CDR3 reads CATRAGTDNSPLHF. The CDR3 nucleotides are TGTGCCACCCGAGCTGGGACAGATAATTCACCCCTCCACTTT. The chain uses TRBV24-1 and TRBJ1-6; 7 bases agree with TRBD1. Germline-derived CDR1 and CDR2 are KGHDR and SFDVKD. The CDR3 runs 14 residues. The J segment lost 5 bases and the V segment lost 9 bases, leaving 6 bases of the junction unmatched.

The rearrangement joins TRBV2 to TRBJ2-1; 7 positions match TRBD1. Germline-derived CDR1 and CDR2 are SNHLY and FYNNEI. The CDR3 covers 14 residues. After removal of 6 bases from V and 5 bases from J, the junction contained 7 bases not matched to a gene. The CDR3 here is CASSPDRSDNEQFF. The CDR3 bases are TGTGCCAGCAGCCCGGACAGGTCCGACAATGAGCAGTTCTTC.

This chain connects TRBV30 to TRBJ2-7, with D possibly TRBD2 on 5 matching bases. Germline CDR1 GTSNPN, CDR2 SVGIG (reference sequence). V was trimmed by 0 bases and J by 3 bases, leaving 15 bases between them. The CDR3 sequence is 15 residues long. CDR3 in amino acids: CAWSVRSGWDYEQYF. The CDR3 bases are TGTGCCTGGAGTGTTCGTTCGGGGTGGGACTACGAGCAGTACTTC.

This sequence joins TRBV7-2 and TRBJ2-1; D gene uncertain. V lost 5 bases and J 0 bases, leaving 11 bases between the germline ends. This CDR3 contains 15 residues. Per the germline V gene, CDR1 is SGHTA and CDR2 is FQGNSA. Here the CDR3 reads CASSPWWGSYNEQFF. The CDR3 DNA follows: TGTGCCAGCAGCCCCTGGTGGGGCTCCTACAATGAGCAGTTCTTC. The full variable domain, its missing parts supplied by reference TRBV7-2 and TRBJ2-1, is GAGVSQSPSNKVTEKGKDVELRCDPISGHTALYWYRQSLGQGLEFLIYFQGNSAPDKSGLPSDRFSAERTGGSVSTLTIQRTQQEDSAVYLCASSPWWGSYNEQFFGPGTRLTVL.

V gene TRBV25-1 combines with J gene TRBJ2-5; no reliable D call. Germline assignment: CDR1 MGHDK and CDR2 SYGVNS. The CDR3 has 14 amino acids. V lost 5 bases and J lost 4, with 14 bases in between. The CDR3 region is CASSISRARETQYF. CDR3 bases: TGTGCCAGCAGTATCTCCCGGGCTAGAGAGACCCAGTACTTC. The entire variable domain, with the rest obtained from reference TRBV25-1 and TRBJ2-5, is as follows: EADIYQTPRYLVIGTGKKITLECSQTMGHDKMYWYQQDPGMELHLIHYSYGVNSTEKGDLSSESTVSRIRTEHFPLTLESARPSHTSQYLCASSISRARETQYFGPGTRLLVL.

V gene TRBV4-2 combines with J gene TRBJ2-1; 8 nucleotides agree with TRBD2. Germline trimming cut 0 bases from V and 6 bases from J; bases unmatched to any gene: 4. Germline CDR1 and CDR2: LGHNA and YNFKEQ. The CDR3 sequence is 15 residues long. The CDR3 bases are TGTGCCAGCAGCCAAGACGGACTAGCAGGCAATGAGCAGTTCTTC. This codes for CASSQDGLAGNEQFF.